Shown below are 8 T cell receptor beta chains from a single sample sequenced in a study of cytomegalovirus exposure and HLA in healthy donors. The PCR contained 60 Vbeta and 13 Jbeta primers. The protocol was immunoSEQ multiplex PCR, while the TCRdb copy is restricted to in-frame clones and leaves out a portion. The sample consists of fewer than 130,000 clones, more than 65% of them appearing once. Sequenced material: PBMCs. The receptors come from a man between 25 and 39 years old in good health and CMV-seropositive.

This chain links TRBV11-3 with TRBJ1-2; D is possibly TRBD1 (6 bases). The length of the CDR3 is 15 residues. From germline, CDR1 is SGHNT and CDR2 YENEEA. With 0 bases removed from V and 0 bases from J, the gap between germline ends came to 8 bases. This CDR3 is CASSLDGQTNYGYTF. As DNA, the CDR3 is TGTGCCAGCAGCTTAGATGGACAGACTAACTATGGCTACACCTTC. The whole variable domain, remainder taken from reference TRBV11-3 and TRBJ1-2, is EAGVVQSPRYKIIEKKQPVAFWCNPISGHNTLYWYLQNLGQGPELLIRYENEEAVDDSQLPKDRFSAERLKGVDSTLKIQPAELGDSAVYLCASSLDGQTNYGYTFGSGTRLTVV.

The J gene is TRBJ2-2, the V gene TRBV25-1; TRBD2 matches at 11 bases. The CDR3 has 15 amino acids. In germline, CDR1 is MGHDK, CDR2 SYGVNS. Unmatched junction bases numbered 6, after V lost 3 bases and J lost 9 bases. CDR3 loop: CASSDVSGGARELFF. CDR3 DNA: TGTGCCAGCAGTGATGTTAGCGGGGGGGCAAGGGAGCTGTTTTTT.

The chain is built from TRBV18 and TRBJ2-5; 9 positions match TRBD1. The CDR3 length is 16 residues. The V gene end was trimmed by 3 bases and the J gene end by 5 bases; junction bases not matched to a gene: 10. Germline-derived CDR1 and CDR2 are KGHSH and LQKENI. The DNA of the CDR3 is TGTGCCAGCTCACCGAACCCCGGGACAGGGACTGAGACCCAGTACTTC. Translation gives CASSPNPGTGTETQYF.

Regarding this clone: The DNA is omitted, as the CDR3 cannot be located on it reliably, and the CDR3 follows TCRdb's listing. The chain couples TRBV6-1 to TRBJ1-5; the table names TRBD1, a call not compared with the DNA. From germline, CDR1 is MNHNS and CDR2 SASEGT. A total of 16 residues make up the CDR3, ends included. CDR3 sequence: CASSESWGQGTTPRHF.

This chain's CDR3 is CASSRDRGYNEQFF. In nucleotides, the CDR3 is TGTGCCAGTAGTCGTGACAGGGGCTACAATGAGCAGTTCTTC. The chain combines TRBV19 with TRBJ2-1; 8 bases line up with TRBD1. Unmatched junction bases numbered 3, after V lost 5 bases and J lost 3 bases. CDR3 size: 14 residues. Per germline, CDR1 LNHDA and CDR2 SQIVND (reference sequence).

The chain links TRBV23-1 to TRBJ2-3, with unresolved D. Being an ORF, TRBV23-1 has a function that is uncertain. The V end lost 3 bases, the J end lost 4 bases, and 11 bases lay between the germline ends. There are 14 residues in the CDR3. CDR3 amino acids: CASSHFPVPDTQYF. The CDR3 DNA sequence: TGCGCCAGCAGTCACTTTCCAGTCCCAGATACGCAGTATTTT.

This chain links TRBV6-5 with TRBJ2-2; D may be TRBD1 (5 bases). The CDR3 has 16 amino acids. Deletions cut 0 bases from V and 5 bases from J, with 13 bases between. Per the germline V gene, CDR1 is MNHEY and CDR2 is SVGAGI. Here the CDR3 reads CASSYSRLAGTGELFF. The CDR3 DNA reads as TGTGCCAGCAGTTACTCGCGGTTGGCAGGGACCGGGGAGCTGTTTTTT.

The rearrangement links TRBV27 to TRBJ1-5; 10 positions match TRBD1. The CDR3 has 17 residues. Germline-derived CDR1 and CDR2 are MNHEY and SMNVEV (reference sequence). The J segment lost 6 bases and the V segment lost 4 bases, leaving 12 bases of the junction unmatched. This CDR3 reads CASSSSGTGVGGQPQHF. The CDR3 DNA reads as TGTGCCAGCAGTTCTTCCGGGACAGGGGTTGGGGGTCAGCCCCAGCATTTT.